The 32 T cell receptor beta chains reported below all come from one sample, sequenced in a study of T cell responses to AZD1222 COVID-19 vaccine (dated by TCRdb to the early 2020s). Libraries were constructed by the immunoSEQ multiplex PCR assay. TCRdb took over this immuneACCESS table, retaining in-frame rearrangements with V and J assigned. Such tables are incomplete; in checked studies, under half of the missing clones stem from an unresolved V gene, and the remainder is unexplained. The sample yields 100,000 to 120,000 clones; about 91% were counted once. Of the sample, 6.5% is held by the ten largest clones. This specimen's time point label, per the study, means: about 28 days (+/-7) after the second vaccine dose. Sample: peripheral blood, taken 28 days after the second AZD1222 dose. The source of these receptors is an adult who received the AZD1222 COVID-19 vaccine.

V and J are TRBV28 and TRBJ1-6; D ambiguous. Germline V CDR1 and CDR2: MDHEN, SYDVKM. Trimming pared 10 bases from V and 5 bases from J, leaving 15 bases between. This CDR3 contains 14 residues. The CDR3 DNA reads TGTGCCACCATCCCGGGAGCCAATAATTCACCCCTCCACTTT. Residues: CATIPGANNSPLHF.

The chain joins TRBV5-4 to TRBJ2-7; 11 nucleotides agree with TRBD2. The V and J ends lost 4 bases and 0 bases, in that order; junction bases with no gene match: 6. CDR3 length equals 16 residues. Looked up from germline, CDR1 is SGHNT and CDR2 is YYREEE (reference sequence). CDR3 sequence: CASSTLSGGDSYEQYF. CDR3 sequence (DNA): TGTGCCAGCAGCACCCTTAGCGGGGGGGACTCCTACGAGCAGTACTTC. Variable domain in full (rest from reference TRBV5-4 and TRBJ2-7): ETGVTQSPTHLIKTRGQQVTLRCSSQSGHNTVSWYQQALGQGPQFIFQYYREEENGRGNFPPRFSGLQFPNYSSELNVNALELDDSALYLCASSTLSGGDSYEQYFGPGTRLTVT.

The chain has TRBV4-3 and TRBJ2-7; 7 bases fit TRBD1. The length of the CDR3 is 14 residues. The germline CDR1 and CDR2 sequences are LGHNA and YSLEER. With V trimmed by 4 bases and J by 1 base, 4 bases remained unmatched. The CDR3 reads CASSLDRDSYEQYF. The CDR3 DNA reads as TGCGCCAGCAGCCTCGACAGGGATTCCTACGAGCAGTACTTC.

The chain employs TRBV24-1 and TRBJ2-1; D is unclear. The CDR3 extends over 15 amino acids. Germline CDR1 KGHDR, CDR2 SFDVKD. V was cut by 5 bases and J by 0 bases, with 10 bases left in between. The CDR3 is CATSGRALSYNEQFF. CDR3 bases: TGTGCCACCAGTGGACGGGCACTCTCCTACAATGAGCAGTTCTTC.

V gene TRBV5-6 combines with J gene TRBJ1-6, with 7 bases that match TRBD1. The CDR3 contains 13 residues. In germline, CDR1 is SGHDT, CDR2 YYEEEE. The V and J ends lost 5 bases and 7 bases, in that order; junction bases with no gene match: 3. In DNA, the CDR3 is TGTGCCAGCAGTCCACAGGGGAATTCACCCCTCCACTTT. Protein: CASSPQGNSPLHF.

This chain uses TRBV7-8 with TRBJ2-2, with TRBD1 as a possible D gene (5 bases). Germline lookup yields CDR1 SGHVS and CDR2 FQNEAQ. The CDR3 sequence is 14 residues long. V was clipped by 1 base and J by 6 bases, with 9 bases between them. CDR3 nucleotides: TGTGCCAGCAGCTTAGTCAGGGTCCCCGGGGAGCTGTTTTTT. Translated: CASSLVRVPGELFF.

The J gene is TRBJ2-7, the V gene TRBV5-1; 9 bases agree with TRBD1. The V and J ends lost 4 bases and 5 bases, in that order; junction bases with no gene match: 7. Germline assignment: CDR1 SGHRS and CDR2 YFSETQ. This CDR3 is built from 14 residues. The CDR3 region is CASSLGQGRNEQYF. For the CDR3, the DNA is TGCGCCAGCAGCCTCGGACAGGGGAGGAACGAGCAGTACTTC.

The V call is TRBV3-1 (or the pseudogene TRBV3-2), the J call TRBJ2-3, with 10 nucleotides matching TRBD2. The CDR3 is made up of 18 amino acids. V lost 0 bases, J lost 0 bases, and 6 bases stayed unmatched. Germline loops: CDR1 LGHDT, CDR2 YNNKEL (reference sequence). CDR3 sequence: CASSQDRTSGISTDTQYF. Here the CDR3 DNA reads TGTGCCAGCAGCCAAGACCGCACTAGCGGGATTAGCACAGATACGCAGTATTTT.

CDR3 in amino acids: CASNYRGSNEKLFF. The CDR3 nucleotides are TGTGCCAGCAATTACAGGGGGAGTAATGAAAAACTGTTTTTT. The chain is built from TRBV2 and TRBJ1-4; 8 bases line up with TRBD1. This CDR3 is built from 14 residues. The trim removed 7 bases at V and 4 bases at J, leaving 5 bases unmatched. Per germline, CDR1 SNHLY and CDR2 FYNNEI.

This clone was seen just once. The CDR3 DNA reads as TGCGCCAGCAGCCCACACCTCACGGACAGGAATCAGCCCCAGCATTTT. This sequence encodes CASSPHLTDRNQPQHF. The rearrangement joins TRBV4-3 to TRBJ1-5; the match to TRBD1 covers 7 bases. Trimming at V came to 4 bases and at J to 4 bases, leaving 10 bases not matched to a gene. Germline values: CDR1 LGHNA, CDR2 YSLEER. The CDR3 contains 16 residues.

The genes are TRBV24-1 and TRBJ1-5, with unresolved D. The germline V gene encodes CDR1 KGHDR and CDR2 SFDVKD. V lost 9 bases and J 6 bases, leaving 17 bases between the germline ends. The CDR3 has 14 residues. For the CDR3, the DNA is TGTGCCACCGCACAAACGGGAGGTTTTCAGCCCCAGCATTTT. This sequence encodes CATAQTGGFQPQHF.

V usage is TRBV19 and J usage is TRBJ2-4, with D maybe TRBD1 (6 bases). V gave up 5 bases and J gave up 0 bases, with 23 bases separating them. This CDR3 is built from 19 residues. Germline V CDR1 and CDR2: LNHDA, SQIVND (reference sequence). CDR3 in DNA: TGTGCCAGTAGTCCTGGGACAACTCGAGCGACGCTAGCCAAAAACATTCAGTACTTC. This encodes CASSPGTTRATLAKNIQYF.

The chain couples TRBV7-3 to TRBJ2-1; 8 bases fit TRBD2. V was clipped by 1 base and J by 5 bases; unmatched bases: 10. This CDR3 region has 17 residues. CDR1 SGHTA and CDR2 FQGTGA come from the germline V gene. CDR3 loop: CASSLRGPGGTHNEQFF. In nucleotides, the CDR3 is TGTGCCAGCAGCTTAAGAGGTCCGGGGGGGACTCACAATGAGCAGTTCTTC.

The gene calls are TRBV5-1 and TRBJ1-5; TRBD1 matches 7 bases. Germline CDR1 is SGHRS and CDR2 is YFSETQ. CDR3 length equals 13 residues. J gave up 3 bases and V 5 bases, and 2 bases lay outside the gene matches. The CDR3: CASRGTDNQPQHF. CDR3 in DNA: TGCGCCAGCAGGGGGACAGACAATCAGCCCCAGCATTTT.

The V and J genes are TRBV14 and TRBJ1-5; D call uncertain. The germline V gene has CDR1 SGHDN and CDR2 FVKESK. Trimming left V 0 bases short and J 7 bases short, with 7 bases between. The CDR3 is 13 amino acids. The CDR3 DNA is TGTGCCAGCAGCCAAGAAGTTGGGCAGCCCCAGCATTTT. Translating gives CASSQEVGQPQHF.

The DNA for the CDR3 is TGCGCCAGCAATCGAAGCCCAACAGAGAATTCACCCCTCCACTTT. Translation gives CASNRSPTENSPLHF. The chain uses TRBV5-1 and TRBJ1-6; D not certain. The CDR3 has 15 amino acids. CDR1 is SGHRS, CDR2 YFSETQ, per germline. Trimming took 6 bases from V and 7 from J, leaving 17 bases between them.

This chain joins TRBV4-1 and TRBJ1-3; D not certain. The V gene lost 2 bases and the J gene lost 0 bases, with 8 bases spanning the gap. Germline lookup yields CDR1 MGHRA and CDR2 YSYEKL. The CDR3 loop spans 15 amino acids. The CDR3 sequence is CASSQPRRSGNTIYF. DNA of the CDR3: TGCGCCAGCAGCCAACCCAGACGCTCTGGAAACACCATATATTTT.

The rearrangement links TRBV5-1 to TRBJ1-2; tentatively, D is TRBD1 (6 bases). Germline V gene sequence: CDR1 SGHRS, CDR2 YFSETQ. The CDR3 is made up of 14 amino acids. Trimming took 3 bases from V and 8 from J, leaving 17 bases between them. The CDR3 region has the DNA TGCGCCAGCAGCTCGGACAGCAGGGGATGGGGCTACACCTTC. Protein product: CASSSDSRGWGYTF.

This clone has a single count. The J gene is TRBJ1-1, the V gene TRBV7-9; TRBD1 agrees at 8 bases. Germline V lookup: CDR1 SEHNR, CDR2 FQNEAQ (reference sequence). V gave up 5 bases and J gave up 4 bases; unmatched junction bases: 6. The CDR3 consists of 14 residues. CDR3 loop: CASSPQGVGTEAFF. The CDR3 coding sequence is TGTGCCAGCAGCCCACAGGGGGTTGGCACTGAAGCTTTCTTT.

The rearrangement joins TRBV18 to TRBJ1-1; D is unresolved. Looked up from germline, CDR1 is KGHSH and CDR2 is LQKENI. V was cut by 0 bases and J by 1 base, with 9 bases left in between. The CDR3 is 15 residues long. CDR3 bases: TGTGCCAGCTCACCACCGGCCAGTGAGAACACTGAAGCTTTCTTT. Its translation is CASSPPASENTEAFF.

The chain's CDR3 is CASSRSYEQYF. For the CDR3, the DNA is TGTGCCAGCAGCCGGTCCTACGAGCAGTACTTC. The chain combines TRBV14 with TRBJ2-7, with D unresolved. This CDR3 spans 11 amino acids. The V gene's germline CDR1 is SGHDN and CDR2 FVKESK. V was trimmed by 4 bases and J by 1 base, leaving 2 bases between them.

In DNA form, the CDR3 reads TGTGCCAGCAGCTTCACTAGCGGGGGGGCCGGAGATACGCAGTATTTT. It specifies CASSFTSGGAGDTQYF. V and J are TRBV7-2 and TRBJ2-3, with 13 bases that match TRBD2. V was pared by 3 bases and J by 5 bases, with 5 bases of the junction left unmatched. The CDR3 sequence is 16 residues long. The germline CDR1 and CDR2 sequences are SGHTA and FQGNSA. The full variable domain, rest sourced from reference TRBV7-2 and TRBJ2-3, is GAGVSQSPSNKVTEKGKDVELRCDPISGHTALYWYRQSLGQGLEFLIYFQGNSAPDKSGLPSDRFSAERTGGSVSTLTIQRTQQEDSAVYLCASSFTSGGAGDTQYFGPGTRLTVL.

The chain uses TRBV7-2 and TRBJ1-5; maybe TRBD1 (5 bases). CDR3 length: 12 amino acids. Germline values: CDR1 SGHTA, CDR2 FQGNSA. V was clipped by 5 bases and J by 8 bases, with 10 bases between them. Here the CDR3 DNA reads TGTGCCAGCAGCCCTAGGGGAGAGCCCCAGCATTTT. This codes for CASSPRGEPQHF.

The chain links TRBV18 to TRBJ1-3; D gene unclear. V lost 0 bases and J 0 bases, leaving 12 bases between the germline ends. This CDR3 comprises 17 residues. The germline gives CDR1 KGHSH, CDR2 LQKENI. CDR3: CASSPPGGTRSGNTIYF. The CDR3 region has the DNA TGTGCCAGCTCACCACCGGGAGGCACCCGCTCTGGAAACACCATATATTTT.

The J gene is TRBJ2-1, the V gene TRBV9; TRBD1 matches 9 bases. V lost 7 bases to trimming and J lost 5 bases; unmatched junction nucleotides: 7. CDR3 size: 14 residues. The V gene's germline CDR1 is SGDLS and CDR2 YYNGEE. The chain's CDR3 is CASAVGQGNNEQFF. DNA of the CDR3: TGTGCCAGCGCTGTGGGACAGGGAAACAATGAGCAGTTCTTC.

V gene TRBV6-2 or TRBV6-3 combines with J gene TRBJ1-5; 8 nucleotides match TRBD1. The trim removed 2 bases at V and 7 bases at J, leaving 7 bases unmatched. There are 15 residues in the CDR3. Germline-derived CDR1 and CDR2 are MNHEY and SVGEGT. The CDR3 region is CASSYLRGPGQPQHF. In nucleotides, the CDR3 is TGTGCCAGCAGTTACCTCAGGGGGCCGGGGCAGCCCCAGCATTTT.

The genes are TRBV6-5 and TRBJ2-3, with 7 bases matching TRBD1. J was trimmed by 2 bases and V by 4 bases; bases with no gene match: 3. CDR1 is MNHEY, CDR2 SVGAGI, per germline. This CDR3 is built from 14 residues. CDR3: CASSFGQDTDTQYF. Written as DNA, the CDR3 is TGTGCCAGCAGTTTCGGACAGGACACAGATACGCAGTATTTT.

J is TRBJ2-1 and V is TRBV7-2; the D gene is possibly TRBD2 (5 bases). The germline gives CDR1 SGHTA, CDR2 FQGNSA. CDR3 size: 15 residues. Between the trimmed V and J ends, which lost 5 bases and 1 base, there was a span of 12 bases. CDR3 sequence reads: CASSPLSGSYNEQFF. The CDR3 region has the DNA TGTGCCAGCAGCCCTCTGTCGGGGTCCTACAATGAGCAGTTCTTC.

V gene TRBV28 combines with J gene TRBJ1-1, with D unclear. V was trimmed by 8 bases and J by 0 bases, leaving 10 bases between them. CDR1 is MDHEN, CDR2 SYDVKM, per germline. The CDR3 is made up of 13 amino acids. DNA of the CDR3: TGTGCCAGCCGAGTCGGGCTGAACACTGAAGCTTTCTTT. Translation: CASRVGLNTEAFF. The variable domain in full, completed from reference TRBV28 and TRBJ1-1, reads DVKVTQSSRYLVKRTGEKVFLECVQDMDHENMFWYRQDPGLGLRLIYFSYDVKMKEKGDIPEGYSVSREKKERFSLILESASTNQTSMYLCASRVGLNTEAFFGQGTRLTVV.

CDR3 in amino acids: CASSLDGGEQYF. CDR3 nucleotides: TGTGCCAGCAGCTTAGATGGAGGCGAGCAGTACTTC. V and J are TRBV7-2 and TRBJ2-7; D is perhaps TRBD2 (5 bases). This CDR3 region has 12 residues. V was shortened by 1 base and J by 6 bases, with 7 bases between the two germline ends. Germline V gene data show CDR1 as SGHTA and CDR2 as FQGNSA.

DNA of the CDR3: TGTGCCAGCAGCCTAACCGGGACAGGGGACAATGAGCAGTTCTTC. The encoded protein is CASSLTGTGDNEQFF. The chain links TRBV5-4 to TRBJ2-1; 10 bases align to TRBD1. From germline, CDR1 is SGHNT and CDR2 YYREEE (reference sequence). CDR3 length equals 15 residues. V was pared by 4 bases and J by 5 bases, with 6 bases of the junction left unmatched.

V is TRBV28 and J is TRBJ2-1; D could derive from TRBD1 or TRBD2 (5 bases each). This CDR3 has 16 amino acids. V was pared by 3 bases and J by 1 base, with 13 bases between. The germline gives CDR1 MDHEN, CDR2 SYDVKM. The CDR3, as DNA: TGTGCCAGCAGTTTTGGGGGACCACTGTCCTACAATGAGCAGTTCTTC. Translation gives CASSFGGPLSYNEQFF.